What follows are 15 T cell receptor beta chains derived from one specimen sequenced in a study of blood T cell repertoires in COVID-19. Repertoires were generated with immunoSEQ multiplex PCR, while TCRdb's copy carries only in-frame clones and drops some. The table shows about 270,000 clones, with about 88% occurring only once. Sequenced sample: PBMCs or T cells enriched from blood (not recorded which). These receptor sequences come from a woman aged 45 to 65 who had recovered from COVID-19.

The chain couples TRBV7-2 to TRBJ1-3; D gene unclear. Trimming stripped 3 bases from V and 4 bases from J, with 13 bases between. Germline V gene lookup returns CDR1 SGHTA and CDR2 FQGNSA. This CDR3 has 15 amino acids. The CDR3 bases are TGTGCCAGCAGCTTCGGGGTACTGGGCGGAAACACCATATATTTT. Translating gives CASSFGVLGGNTIYF. The whole variable domain, filled in from reference TRBV7-2 and TRBJ1-3, reads GAGVSQSPSNKVTEKGKDVELRCDPISGHTALYWYRQSLGQGLEFLIYFQGNSAPDKSGLPSDRFSAERTGGSVSTLTIQRTQQEDSAVYLCASSFGVLGGNTIYFGEGSWLTVV.

CDR3 sequence: CASSDSRPRGRTDTQYF. CDR3 nucleotides: TGTGCCAGCAGTGATAGTAGGCCGCGGGGGCGCACAGATACGCAGTATTTT. The V gene is TRBV25-1, the J gene TRBJ2-3; tentatively, D is TRBD2 (7 bases). The germline V gene has CDR1 MGHDK and CDR2 SYGVNS. This CDR3 contains 17 residues. The V end lost 3 bases, the J end lost 1 base, and 17 bases lay between the germline ends.

The V call is TRBV7-9, the J call TRBJ2-1; 8 bases are shared with TRBD1. The J segment lost 0 bases and the V segment lost 1 base, leaving 5 bases of the junction unmatched. Germline values: CDR1 SEHNR, CDR2 FQNEAQ (reference sequence). This CDR3 is 17 amino acids long. The CDR3 reads CASSLVQGGFSYNEQFF. The CDR3 coding sequence is TGTGCCAGCAGCTTAGTACAGGGGGGTTTCTCCTACAATGAGCAGTTCTTC.

This rearrangement joins TRBV19 to TRBJ1-5; no clear D. From germline, CDR1 is LNHDA and CDR2 SQIVND (reference sequence). V lost 3 bases and J 4 bases, leaving 13 bases between the germline ends. This CDR3 is built from 15 residues. The CDR3 is CASSMSDALNQPQHF. CDR3 in DNA: TGTGCCAGTAGTATGAGTGATGCCCTAAATCAGCCCCAGCATTTT.

CDR3 sequence reads: CASSFGGASYNEQFF. The CDR3 DNA reads TGTGCCAGCAGCTTTGGCGGGGCCTCCTACAATGAGCAGTTCTTC. The chain employs TRBV5-4 and TRBJ2-1; tentative D call: TRBD2 (6 bases). The CDR3 totals 15 residues. Germline CDR1 is SGHNT and CDR2 is YYREEE (reference sequence). Trimming shortened V by 2 bases and J by 0 bases, and 9 bases separated the two germline ends.

V usage is TRBV4-1 and J usage is TRBJ2-7; TRBD2 matches at 7 bases. V trimming: 4 bases; J trimming: 0 bases; junction bases outside the gene matches: 3. This CDR3 comprises 14 residues. Per germline, CDR1 MGHRA and CDR2 YSYEKL. The CDR3 DNA is TGCGCCAGCAGCCTCCGGGACTACTCCTACGAGCAGTACTTC. It encodes CASSLRDYSYEQYF.

V is TRBV4-3 and J is TRBJ1-2, with 9 bases that match TRBD1. This CDR3 contains 15 residues. With 3 bases clipped from V and 7 bases from J, the junction kept 9 bases outside the gene matches. Germline assignment: CDR1 LGHNA and CDR2 YSLEER. CDR3 DNA: TGCGCCAGCAGCCACAGGGACAGGGCGGCGGGTGGCTACACCTTC. Its protein is CASSHRDRAAGGYTF.

The chain uses TRBV5-1 and TRBJ2-1; 10 nucleotides line up with TRBD2. Germline V gives CDR1 SGHRS, CDR2 YFSETQ. The CDR3 runs to 15 residues. The V segment lost 4 bases and the J segment 2 bases; nucleotides outside the gene matches: 3. CDR3 residues: CASSETSGAYNEQFF. The CDR3 coding sequence is TGCGCCAGCAGCGAAACTAGCGGGGCCTACAATGAGCAGTTCTTC.

The J gene is TRBJ2-7, the V gene TRBV27; D perhaps matches TRBD2 (5 bases). CDR3 size: 14 residues. Germline-derived CDR1 and CDR2 are MNHEY and SMNVEV (reference sequence). V was clipped by 2 bases and J by 6 bases, with 14 bases between them. The CDR3 reads CASSLGVRGGEQYF. The CDR3 region has the DNA TGTGCCAGCAGTTTAGGGGTCCGAGGAGGCGAGCAGTACTTC.

The chain uses TRBV11-1 and TRBJ2-7, with 7 bases that match TRBD1. J lost 4 bases, V lost 5 bases, and 8 bases had no gene match. CDR1 SGHAT and CDR2 FQDESV come from the germline V gene (reference sequence). The CDR3 is 14 residues long. CDR3: CASSDRTGAYEQYF. The CDR3 nucleotides read TGTGCCAGCAGCGACAGGACAGGCGCATACGAGCAGTACTTC.

V gene TRBV3-1 (or the pseudogene TRBV3-2) combines with J gene TRBJ1-1, with a possible D match to TRBD1 (6 bases). The CDR3 runs to 14 residues. Trimming stripped 4 bases from V and 3 bases from J, with 12 bases between. The germline V gene encodes CDR1 LGHDT and CDR2 YNNKEL (reference sequence). Here the CDR3 reads CASSLTTGYTEAFF. In DNA form, the CDR3 reads TGTGCCAGCAGCCTTACAACAGGGTACACTGAAGCTTTCTTT.

The chain uses TRBV7-6 and TRBJ1-1; D remains ambiguous. The germline V and J ends were trimmed by 3 bases and 2 bases, with 7 bases remaining between them. The germline V gene encodes CDR1 SGHVS and CDR2 FNYEAQ. CDR3 length: 13 amino acids. The CDR3 nucleotides read TGTGCCAGCAGCTTGAATACAAACACTGAAGCTTTCTTT. Translated, it gives CASSLNTNTEAFF.

The CDR3 spells CASSPGLAGVNEQFF. CDR3 in DNA: TGTGCCAGTAGTCCGGGACTAGCGGGAGTTAATGAGCAGTTCTTC. The chain recombines TRBV19 with TRBJ2-1; 14 nucleotides match TRBD2. The germline V gene has CDR1 LNHDA and CDR2 SQIVND (reference sequence). CDR3 length: 15 residues. Losses at the gene ends were 5 bases for V and 7 bases for J; bases not matched to a gene: 4.

The chain uses TRBV28 and TRBJ1-5, with no clear D. Germline loops: CDR1 MDHEN, CDR2 SYDVKM. With 2 bases removed from V and 3 bases from J, the gap between germline ends came to 8 bases. The CDR3 sequence is 14 residues long. The CDR3 nucleotides are TGTGCCAGCAGTTTAGATAGCAACAATCAGCCCCAGCATTTT. Translation gives CASSLDSNNQPQHF.

V is TRBV28 and J is TRBJ1-2; D is ambiguous. Trimming stripped 5 bases from V and 8 bases from J, with 12 bases between. CDR1 is MDHEN, CDR2 SYDVKM, per germline. The CDR3 runs to 12 residues. CDR3 protein: CASSPSREGYTF. CDR3 nucleotide sequence: TGTGCCAGCAGTCCGAGCCGTGAAGGCTACACCTTC.